Each of the 20 T cell receptor beta chains below was sequenced from the same sample in a study of molecular identifiers for immune sequencing clone quantification. TCRdb re-called the PCR reads through MiXCR, storing one row per CDR3 protein. This sample has over 550,000 distinct CDR3 sequences, with about 25% found just once. The sequencing input was naive CD8+ T cells from blood, with Jurkat cell RNA spiked in. Subset reported: FACS-sorted CD8+CD4-CCR7+CD45RA+ naive T cells. All receptors come from a human donor in good health. Some libraries in this study had Jurkat cell RNA spiked in.

This clonotype was recorded many times. The chain carries TRBV7-3 and TRBJ2-3; 8 bases agree with TRBD2. V gave up 0 bases and J gave up 3 bases; unmatched junction bases: 8. Germline V gene data show CDR1 as SGHTA and CDR2 as FQGTGA. The CDR3 contains 17 residues. The CDR3 protein is CASSLTRSGRGTDTQYF. The CDR3 DNA sequence: TGTGCCAGCAGCTTAACCAGAAGCGGGAGAGGGACAGATACGCAGTATTTT.

This clonotype turned up a few times. The chain is built from TRBV27 and TRBJ1-4, with D perhaps TRBD1 (5 bases). CDR3 size: 14 residues. Germline V gives CDR1 MNHEY, CDR2 SMNVEV (reference sequence). The V gene lost 2 bases and the J gene lost 7 bases, with 11 bases spanning the gap. The CDR3 region is CASSLGAGGEKLFF. The CDR3, as DNA: TGTGCCAGCAGTTTAGGGGCAGGAGGTGAAAAACTGTTTTTT.

This clonotype occurred many times. The CDR3 loop reads CASSLAPSGYNEQFF. The CDR3 DNA reads as TGTGCCAGCAGCTTAGCGCCTAGCGGCTACAATGAGCAGTTCTTC. V usage is TRBV7-2 and J usage is TRBJ2-1; 7 bases map to TRBD2. V trimming: 0 bases; J trimming: 3 bases; junction bases outside the gene matches: 2. The CDR3 runs to 15 residues. CDR1 is SGHTA and CDR2 is FQGNSA in the germline V gene.

In regard to this clonotype: This clone may be a read error of a much larger clone one base away. This chain joins TRBV6-1 and TRBJ1-1; no reliable D call. This CDR3 has 14 residues. Per the germline V gene, CDR1 is MNHNS and CDR2 is SASEGT. The ends were cut back, 3 bases at V and 7 bases at J, with 15 bases in the middle. The CDR3 spells CASSDTPAVNEAFF. The CDR3 DNA follows: TGTGCCAGCAGTGACACCCCAGCGGTCAATGAAGCTTTCTTT.

Many counts were recorded for this clonotype. The chain recombines TRBV7-2 with TRBJ1-4; 7 nucleotides align to TRBD1. The CDR3 runs 15 residues. Losses at the gene ends were 2 bases for V and 7 bases for J; bases not matched to a gene: 7. CDR1 is SGHTA, CDR2 FQGNSA, per germline. CDR3 sequence: CASSLRQGYSEKLFF. CDR3 DNA sequence: TGTGCCAGCAGCTTACGACAGGGTTACAGTGAAAAACTGTTTTTT.

Notes on this clonotype: Just one base apart from a much larger clone, this may be a read error. The J gene is TRBJ1-2, the V gene TRBV5-6, with D unresolved. CDR3 size: 15 residues. Germline values: CDR1 SGHDT, CDR2 YYEEEE. The CDR3 reads CASSLLQIANCGYTF. The CDR3, as DNA: TGTGCCAGCAGCTTGTTGCAGATAGCTAACTGTGGCTACACCTTC. Combining the CDR3 with reference TRBV5-6 and TRBJ1-2 gives the whole variable domain DAGVTQSPTHLIKTRGQQVTLRCSPKSGHDTVSWYQQALGQGPQFIFQYYEEEERQRGNFPDRFSGHQFPNYSSELNVNALLLGDSALYLCASSLLQIANCGYTFGSGTRLTVV.

The J gene is TRBJ1-5, the V gene TRBV27, with D tentatively TRBD1 (5 bases). In germline, CDR1 is MNHEY, CDR2 SMNVEV (reference sequence). The V end was cut by 8 bases, the J end by 4 bases, with 12 bases between. CDR3 length: 13 amino acids. As DNA, the CDR3 is TGTGCCAGCTGCCCCACAGGAAATCAGCCCCAGCATTTT. This gives the protein CASCPTGNQPQHF.

This clonotype came up many times. The chain has TRBV5-5 and TRBJ2-7; D might be TRBD1 (5 bases). Germline-derived CDR1 and CDR2 are SGHKS and YYEKEE (reference sequence). V lost 0 bases, J lost 4 bases, and 11 bases lay in between. The CDR3 has 14 residues. CDR3 residues: CASSLAPGWYEQYF. In DNA, the CDR3 is TGTGCCAGCAGCTTGGCCCCAGGGTGGTACGAGCAGTACTTC.

This clonotype was detected ten times or more. J is TRBJ2-3 and V is TRBV5-5; 7 bases fit TRBD1. Germline assignment: CDR1 SGHKS and CDR2 YYEKEE (reference sequence). The CDR3 spans 15 residues. With 6 bases clipped from V and 0 bases from J, the junction kept 7 bases outside the gene matches. The CDR3 DNA follows: TGTGCCAGCACCCGGGACAGCGCCAGCACAGATACGCAGTATTTT. Its translation is CASTRDSASTDTQYF.

This chain joins TRBV4-1 and TRBJ2-7; D may be TRBD1 (6 bases). Germline values: CDR1 MGHRA, CDR2 YSYEKL. The CDR3 is 16 residues long. The V gene lost 0 bases and the J gene lost 2 bases, with 14 bases spanning the gap. The DNA of the CDR3 is TGCGCCAGCAGCCAAGATCGGTGGCAGGGGACCTACGAGCAGTACTTC. Translation gives CASSQDRWQGTYEQYF.

The chain employs TRBV2 and TRBJ1-6; a possible D gene is TRBD1 (5 bases). CDR1 is SNHLY and CDR2 is FYNNEI in the germline V gene. There are 16 residues in the CDR3. With 6 bases removed from V and 1 base from J, the gap between germline ends came to 13 bases. This chain's CDR3 is CASRRDLSSYNSPLHF. CDR3 coding DNA: TGTGCCAGCAGACGGGACTTAAGTTCCTATAATTCACCCCTCCACTTT.

The chain links TRBV27 to TRBJ1-2, with D maybe TRBD1 (6 bases). This CDR3 has 14 amino acids. Germline V gene lookup returns CDR1 MNHEY and CDR2 SMNVEV (reference sequence). Deletions cut 6 bases from V and 4 bases from J, with 15 bases between. In DNA form, the CDR3 reads TGTGCCAGCAGGCCTGTCGGGGGCAGCTATGGCTACACCTTC. It translates to CASRPVGGSYGYTF.

This clonotype came up many times. V usage is TRBV11-2 and J usage is TRBJ2-7; TRBD1 aligns across 8 bases. The trim removed 4 bases at V and 4 bases at J, leaving 3 bases unmatched. The CDR3 sequence is 13 residues long. In germline, CDR1 is SGHAT, CDR2 FQNNGV. The DNA of the CDR3 is TGTGCCAGCAGCTCGGGACAGGTTTACGAGCAGTACTTC. This gives the protein CASSSGQVYEQYF.

This clonotype has more than one count but fewer than ten. This chain joins TRBV20-1 and TRBJ2-7; 11 positions agree with TRBD2. This CDR3 comprises 15 residues. CDR1 is DFQATT and CDR2 is SNEGSKA in the germline V gene (reference sequence). After removal of 0 bases from V and 4 bases from J, the junction contained 5 bases not matched to a gene. CDR3 sequence: CSARELAGALYEQYF. The CDR3 DNA follows: TGCAGTGCTAGAGAACTAGCGGGGGCCCTTTACGAGCAGTACTTC.

This clonotype was seen ten or more times. The gene calls are TRBV29-1 and TRBJ1-2; D call uncertain. The germline CDR1 and CDR2 sequences are SQVTM and ANQGSEA. The CDR3 totals 13 residues. The CDR3 nucleotides read TGCAGTCTTCGAGACATCAACGACTATGGCTACACCTTC. It translates to CSLRDINDYGYTF.

This clonotype was recorded many times. J is TRBJ2-3 and V is TRBV27; D call uncertain. V was clipped by 5 bases and J by 6 bases, with 6 bases between them. From germline, CDR1 is MNHEY and CDR2 SMNVEV (reference sequence). The CDR3 consists of 11 residues. The CDR3 nucleotides read TGTGCCAGCAGTCGACTTGATACGCAGTATTTT. Its translation is CASSRLDTQYF.

This clonotype showed up just a few times. The chain couples TRBV3-1 to TRBJ2-2; no reliable D call. The CDR3 spans 15 residues. From germline, CDR1 is LGHDT and CDR2 YNNKEL (reference sequence). V was clipped by 0 bases and J by 3 bases, with 8 bases between them. In DNA form, the CDR3 reads TGTGCCAGCAGCCAAGATGTGGGATACACCGGGGAGCTGTTTTTT. It specifies CASSQDVGYTGELFF.

This clonotype was recorded many times. The V gene is TRBV7-2, the J gene TRBJ2-1; D call uncertain. The V gene's germline CDR1 is SGHTA and CDR2 FQGNSA. CDR3 length: 13 residues. The V and J ends lost 2 bases and 4 bases respectively, with 6 bases between them. CDR3 DNA sequence: TGTGCCAGCAGCTTATTCGAATACAATGAGCAGTTCTTC. It is translated as CASSLFEYNEQFF. The full variable domain, with the rest looked up from reference TRBV7-2 and TRBJ2-1, is GAGVSQSPSNKVTEKGKDVELRCDPISGHTALYWYRQSLGQGLEFLIYFQGNSAPDKSGLPSDRFSAERTGGSVSTLTIQRTQQEDSAVYLCASSLFEYNEQFFGPGTRLTVL.

The chain recombines TRBV27 with TRBJ1-4, with 8 positions matching TRBD1. The CDR3 contains 14 residues. In germline, CDR1 is MNHEY, CDR2 SMNVEV (reference sequence). V lost 5 bases, J lost 8 bases, and 7 bases stayed unmatched. The CDR3 DNA reads TGTGCCAGCAGTGCCGGACAGGGACAGGAAAAACTGTTTTTT. As protein: CASSAGQGQEKLFF.

J is TRBJ2-7 and V is TRBV4-3; no clear D. Germline lookup yields CDR1 LGHNA and CDR2 YSLEER. CDR3 length equals 15 residues. V dropped 0 bases and J dropped 1 base, with 10 bases sitting between them. CDR3 coding DNA: TGCGCCAGCAGCCAAGAACGGGCCCTATCCTACGAGCAGTACTTC. Translated: CASSQERALSYEQYF.